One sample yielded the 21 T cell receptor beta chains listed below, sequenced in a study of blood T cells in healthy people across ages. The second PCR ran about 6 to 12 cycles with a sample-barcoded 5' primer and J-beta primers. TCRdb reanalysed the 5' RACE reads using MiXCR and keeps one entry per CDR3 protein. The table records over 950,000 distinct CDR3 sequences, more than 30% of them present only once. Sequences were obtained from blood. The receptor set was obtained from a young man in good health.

CDR3 region: CASSLSFDRDQPQHF. The CDR3 DNA reads TGTGCCAGCAGTCTCTCATTTGACAGAGATCAGCCCCAGCATTTT. The V and J genes are TRBV27 and TRBJ1-5, with D perhaps matching TRBD1 (5 bases). Per germline, CDR1 MNHEY and CDR2 SMNVEV (reference sequence). The CDR3 loop spans 15 amino acids. Trimming left V 5 bases short and J 5 bases short, with 16 bases between.

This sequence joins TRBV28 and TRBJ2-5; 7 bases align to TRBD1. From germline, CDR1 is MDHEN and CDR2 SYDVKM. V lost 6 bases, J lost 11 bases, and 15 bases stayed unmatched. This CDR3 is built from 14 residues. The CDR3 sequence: CASSPPRRDSEQYF. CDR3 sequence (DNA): TGTGCCAGCAGCCCGCCGAGACGGGACAGTGAGCAGTACTTC.

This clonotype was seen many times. The CDR3 DNA sequence: TGTGCCAGCAGTTACTCGATACAGGACACTACTCCTAACTATGGCTACACCTTC. Its protein is CASSYSIQDTTPNYGYTF. The chain uses TRBV6-5 and TRBJ1-2; D may be TRBD1 (5 bases). This CDR3 is built from 18 residues. Trimming pared 0 bases from V and 0 bases from J, leaving 17 bases between. Germline V gene lookup returns CDR1 MNHEY and CDR2 SVGAGI.

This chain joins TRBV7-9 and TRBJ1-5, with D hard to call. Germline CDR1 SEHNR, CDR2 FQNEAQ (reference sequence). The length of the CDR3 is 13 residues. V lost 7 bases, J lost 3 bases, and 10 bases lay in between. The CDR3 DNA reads TGTGCCAGCATCTCTGAACCCAATCAGCCCCAGCATTTT. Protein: CASISEPNQPQHF.

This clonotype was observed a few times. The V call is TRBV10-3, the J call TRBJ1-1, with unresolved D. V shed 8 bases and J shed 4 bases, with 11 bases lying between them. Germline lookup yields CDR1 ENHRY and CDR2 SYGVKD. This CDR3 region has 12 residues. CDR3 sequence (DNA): TGTGCCATCTGGAATTTGGGCACTGAAGCTTTCTTT. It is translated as CAIWNLGTEAFF.

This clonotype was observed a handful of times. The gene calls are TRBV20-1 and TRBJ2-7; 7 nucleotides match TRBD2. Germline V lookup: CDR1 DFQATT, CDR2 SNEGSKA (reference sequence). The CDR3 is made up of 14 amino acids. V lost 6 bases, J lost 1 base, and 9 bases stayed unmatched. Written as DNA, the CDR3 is TGCAGTGCCGGAAAGACTAGCTGGTCCTACGAGCAGTACTTC. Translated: CSAGKTSWSYEQYF.

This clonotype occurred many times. CDR3 sequence (DNA): TGTGCCCATAGGGGTAGTACGTCTGAGCAGTTCTTC. Protein sequence: CAHRGSTSEQFF. The V call is TRBV6-6, the J call TRBJ2-1; possibly TRBD1 for D (5 bases). The CDR3 is 12 residues long. Trimming shortened V by 11 bases and J by 9 bases, and 17 bases separated the two germline ends. Germline lookup yields CDR1 MNHNY and CDR2 SVGAGI (reference sequence).

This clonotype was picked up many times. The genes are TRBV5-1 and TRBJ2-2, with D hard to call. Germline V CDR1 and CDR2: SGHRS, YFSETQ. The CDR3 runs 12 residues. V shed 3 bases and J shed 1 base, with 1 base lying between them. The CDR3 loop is CASSWNTGELFF. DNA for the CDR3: TGCGCCAGCAGCTGGAACACCGGGGAGCTGTTTTTT.

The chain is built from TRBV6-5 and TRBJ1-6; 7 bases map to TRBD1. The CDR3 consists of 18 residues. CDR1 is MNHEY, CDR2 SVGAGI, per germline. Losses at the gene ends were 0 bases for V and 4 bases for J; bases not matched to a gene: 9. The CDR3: CASSYSGATGFYNSPLHF. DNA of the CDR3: TGTGCCAGCAGTTACTCCGGGGCGACAGGGTTTTATAATTCACCCCTCCACTTT.

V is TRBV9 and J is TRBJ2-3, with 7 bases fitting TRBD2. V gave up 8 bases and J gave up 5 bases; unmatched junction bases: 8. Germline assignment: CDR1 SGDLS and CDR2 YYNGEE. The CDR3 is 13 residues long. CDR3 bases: TGTGCCAGTCCAAGCGGGGTCGGAGATACGCAGTATTTT. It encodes CASPSGVGDTQYF.

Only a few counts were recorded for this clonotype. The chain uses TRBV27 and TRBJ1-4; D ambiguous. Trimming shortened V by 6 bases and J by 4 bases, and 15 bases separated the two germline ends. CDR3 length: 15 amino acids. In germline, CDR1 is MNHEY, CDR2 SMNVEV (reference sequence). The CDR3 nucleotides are TGTGCCAGCAGCCCCGTGAGGGCCTTTAATGAAAAACTGTTTTTT. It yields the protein CASSPVRAFNEKLFF.

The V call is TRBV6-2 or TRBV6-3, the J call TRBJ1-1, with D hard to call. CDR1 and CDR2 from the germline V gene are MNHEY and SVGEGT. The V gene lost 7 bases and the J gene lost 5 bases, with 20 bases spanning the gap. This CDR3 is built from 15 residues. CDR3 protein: CASTPEVGLRTEAFF. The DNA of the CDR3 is TGTGCCAGCACCCCGGAAGTTGGGCTTAGGACTGAAGCTTTCTTT.

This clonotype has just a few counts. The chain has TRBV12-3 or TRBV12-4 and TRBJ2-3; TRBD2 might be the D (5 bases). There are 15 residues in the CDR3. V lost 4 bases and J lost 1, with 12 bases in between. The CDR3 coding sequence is TGTGCCAGCAGTTCCGGGGTGGGTCGCACAGATACGCAGTATTTT. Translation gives CASSSGVGRTDTQYF.

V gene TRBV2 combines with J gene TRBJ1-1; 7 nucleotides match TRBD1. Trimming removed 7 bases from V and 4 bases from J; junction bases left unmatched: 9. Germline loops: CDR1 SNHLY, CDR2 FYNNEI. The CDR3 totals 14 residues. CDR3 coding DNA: TGTGCCAGCAAGGGGACAGCTAAGAGCACTGAAGCTTTCTTT. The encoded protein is CASKGTAKSTEAFF.

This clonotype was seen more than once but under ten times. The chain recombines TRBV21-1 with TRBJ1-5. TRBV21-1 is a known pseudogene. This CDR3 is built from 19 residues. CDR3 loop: CASSKVGSLQPNSNQPQHF. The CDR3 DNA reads TGTGCCAGCAGCAAAGTTGGCAGCCTTCAACCTAATAGCAATCAGCCCCAGCATTTT.

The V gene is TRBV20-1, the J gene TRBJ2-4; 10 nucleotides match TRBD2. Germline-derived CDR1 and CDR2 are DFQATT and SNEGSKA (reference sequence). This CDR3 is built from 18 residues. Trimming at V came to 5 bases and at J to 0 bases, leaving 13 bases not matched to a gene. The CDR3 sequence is CSAPRTPSSGRAKNIQYF. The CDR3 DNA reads TGCAGTGCTCCGCGTACCCCCTCTAGCGGGAGAGCCAAAAACATTCAGTACTTC.

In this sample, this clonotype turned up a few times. The CDR3: CASSPNHRSNYGYTF. In nucleotides, the CDR3 is TGTGCCAGCAGCCCCAATCACAGGAGCAACTATGGCTACACCTTC. V is TRBV9 and J is TRBJ1-2; maybe TRBD1 (5 bases). The germline V gene encodes CDR1 SGDLS and CDR2 YYNGEE. V dropped 4 bases and J dropped 2 bases, with 15 bases sitting between them. This CDR3 has 15 residues. The variable domain in full, completed from reference TRBV9 and TRBJ1-2, reads DSGVTQTPKHLITATGQRVTLRCSPRSGDLSVYWYQQSLDQGLQFLIQYYNGEERAKGNILERFSAQQFPDLHSELNLSSLELGDSALYFCASSPNHRSNYGYTFGSGTRLTVV.

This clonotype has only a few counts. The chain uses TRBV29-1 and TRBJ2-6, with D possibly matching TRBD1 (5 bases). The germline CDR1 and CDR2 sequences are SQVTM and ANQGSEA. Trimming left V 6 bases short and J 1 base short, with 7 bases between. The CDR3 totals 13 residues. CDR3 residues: CSVRGSGANVLTF. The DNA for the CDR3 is TGCAGCGTAAGGGGATCTGGGGCCAACGTCCTGACTTTC. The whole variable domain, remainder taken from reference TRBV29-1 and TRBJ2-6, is SAVISQKPSRDICQRGTSLTIQCQVDSQVTMMFWYRQQPGQSLTLIATANQGSEATYESGFVIDKFPISRPNLTFSTLTVSNMSPEDSSIYLCSVRGSGANVLTFGAGSRLTVL.

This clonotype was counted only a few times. Here the CDR3 DNA reads TGTGCCATCAGCGTCGATGGACAGGTGGGCACTGAAGCTTTCTTT. This translates into CAISVDGQVGTEAFF. V usage is TRBV10-3 and J usage is TRBJ1-1; 7 nucleotides match TRBD1. CDR3 size: 15 residues. V shed 6 bases and J 4 bases; nucleotides not matched to a gene: 11. Per germline, CDR1 ENHRY and CDR2 SYGVKD.

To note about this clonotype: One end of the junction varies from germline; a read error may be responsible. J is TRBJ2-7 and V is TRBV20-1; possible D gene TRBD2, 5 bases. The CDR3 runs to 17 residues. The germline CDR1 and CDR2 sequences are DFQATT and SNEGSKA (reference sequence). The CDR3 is CGARDLKGRPESGEQYF. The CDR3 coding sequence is TGCGGTGCTAGAGATCTCAAAGGCAGGCCAGAGAGCGGCGAGCAGTACTTC.

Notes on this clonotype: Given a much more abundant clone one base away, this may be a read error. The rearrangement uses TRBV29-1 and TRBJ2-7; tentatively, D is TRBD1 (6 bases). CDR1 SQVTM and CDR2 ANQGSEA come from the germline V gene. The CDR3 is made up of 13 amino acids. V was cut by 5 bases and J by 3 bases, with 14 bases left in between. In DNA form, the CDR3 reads TGCAGCGTTCGGACAGAGGGGTTCTACGAGCAGTACTTC. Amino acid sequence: CSVRTEGFYEQYF.